This T cell receptor beta chain was recorded in a study of technical replicates of blood from a few donors. Using immunoSEQ multiplex PCR, the repertoire was profiled, and TCRdb retains in-frame clones only, with some absent. The sample holds about 75,000 clones, approximately 97% seen once. V shed 7 bases and J shed 4 bases, with 7 bases lying between them. The CDR3 is made up of 12 amino acids. Germline CDR1 reads MNHNS; CDR2 reads SASEGT. This TCR derives from a human donor in good health. The sequenced sample consisted of T cells isolated from PBMCs. The gene calls are TRBV6-1 and TRBJ2-2; D might be TRBD2 (5 bases). The CDR3 DNA sequence: TGTGCCAGCACCGGAGGCACCGGGGAGCTGTTTTTT. Protein: CASTGGTGELFF.